These 9 T cell receptor beta chains were sequenced from one sample in a study of T-cell memory formation after mild COVID-19. TCRdb independently ran MiXCR on the 5' RACE reads; one entry per CDR3 protein. The sample lists approximately 210,000 distinct CDR3 sequences; 10% to 13% were seen once. The sample taken for sequencing was PBMCs or a T cell subset sorted from them (not recorded which). The receptor set was obtained from a man aged 18 to 30 who had mild COVID-19 (a few samples of this study predate the infection). Cell type and time point are not known.

This clonotype has only a few counts. This clone may be a read error of a much larger clone one base away. This chain joins TRBV7-9 and TRBJ1-1; the match to TRBD1 covers 7 bases. CDR3 length: 14 amino acids. The V segment lost 3 bases and the J segment 3 bases; nucleotides outside the gene matches: 4. The V gene's germline CDR1 is SEHNR and CDR2 FQNEAQ (reference sequence). This chain's CDR3 is CASSFTGAYTEAFF. The CDR3 DNA reads as TGTGCCAGCAGCTTCACAGGGGCGTACACTGAAGCTTTCTTT.

The chain is built from TRBV6-6 and TRBJ2-3; D is perhaps TRBD1 or TRBD2 (6 bases each). This CDR3 has 15 amino acids. Germline V gene lookup returns CDR1 MNHNY and CDR2 SVGAGI (reference sequence). V was cut by 5 bases and J by 1 base, with 13 bases left in between. The CDR3 region has the DNA TGTGCCAGCAGTCCCATGGAGGGGGGCACAGATACGCAGTATTTT. Its protein product is CASSPMEGGTDTQYF.

On this clonotype: Germline and junction disagree at one end, which may indicate a read error. The chain uses TRBV19 and TRBJ2-7, with a possible D match to TRBD1 (6 bases). The germline V gene encodes CDR1 LNHDA and CDR2 SQIVND (reference sequence). This CDR3 is 11 amino acids long. CDR3 in amino acids: CASSINGQIIF. CDR3 sequence (DNA): TGTGCCAGTAGTATTAACGGACAGATTATCTTC.

J is TRBJ2-1 and V is TRBV6-6; 9 bases are a match to TRBD2. V shed 2 bases and J 6 bases; nucleotides not matched to a gene: 5. This CDR3 region has 15 residues. Germline lookup yields CDR1 MNHNY and CDR2 SVGAGI (reference sequence). CDR3 DNA: TGTGCCAGCAGTTACAGGGGACTAGCCGGCAATGAGCAGTTCTTC. Its protein is CASSYRGLAGNEQFF.

This clonotype was found a few times. V usage is TRBV15 and J usage is TRBJ2-7; tentative D call: TRBD1 (7 bases). Trimming took off 0 bases at V and 10 bases at J, with 37 bases between the two ends. Looked up from germline, CDR1 is LNHNV and CDR2 is YYDKDF (reference sequence). The CDR3 is made up of 21 amino acids. The CDR3 loop reads CATSRDRGQADSLLRAGEQYV. The CDR3, as DNA: TGTGCCACCAGCAGAGATAGGGGGCAGGCGGATAGTCTCCTACGAGCGGGTGAACAGTACGTC.

This clonotype was seen ten or more times. V gene TRBV7-9 combines with J gene TRBJ2-2; unclear D gene. The CDR3 is 13 residues long. V was trimmed by 2 bases and J by 5 bases, leaving 6 bases between them. The germline V gene has CDR1 SEHNR and CDR2 FQNEAQ (reference sequence). The CDR3 is CASSLLRTGELFF. For the CDR3, the DNA is TGTGCCAGCAGCTTATTACGGACCGGGGAGCTGTTTTTT.

In its sample, this clonotype was seen a few times. The V and J genes are TRBV27 and TRBJ1-1, with 11 bases matching TRBD1. This CDR3 has 17 amino acids. In germline, CDR1 is MNHEY, CDR2 SMNVEV (reference sequence). Trimming removed 5 bases from V and 0 bases from J; junction bases left unmatched: 8. Here the CDR3 reads CASSPRDRGVLNTEAFF. CDR3 bases: TGTGCCAGCAGTCCCCGGGACAGGGGGGTTCTGAACACTGAAGCTTTCTTT.

This clonotype was observed a few times. The chain has TRBV5-1 and TRBJ1-2; weak D call: TRBD1 (5 bases). V lost 2 bases, J lost 5 bases, and 10 bases lay in between. The CDR3 sequence is 13 residues long. The germline CDR1 and CDR2 sequences are SGHRS and YFSETQ. The CDR3 here is CASSFRTKYGYTF. The CDR3 DNA is TGCGCCAGCAGCTTCCGGACAAAATATGGCTACACCTTC.

V gene TRBV2 combines with J gene TRBJ2-2, with TRBD2 matching over 8 bases. CDR1 SNHLY and CDR2 FYNNEI come from the germline V gene. CDR3 length: 14 residues. V shed 6 bases, J shed 4 bases, and the junction held 4 bases outside the gene matches. CDR3 loop: CASRAGVSTGELFF. CDR3 nucleotides: TGTGCCAGCAGAGCGGGGGTCTCCACCGGGGAGCTGTTTTTT.